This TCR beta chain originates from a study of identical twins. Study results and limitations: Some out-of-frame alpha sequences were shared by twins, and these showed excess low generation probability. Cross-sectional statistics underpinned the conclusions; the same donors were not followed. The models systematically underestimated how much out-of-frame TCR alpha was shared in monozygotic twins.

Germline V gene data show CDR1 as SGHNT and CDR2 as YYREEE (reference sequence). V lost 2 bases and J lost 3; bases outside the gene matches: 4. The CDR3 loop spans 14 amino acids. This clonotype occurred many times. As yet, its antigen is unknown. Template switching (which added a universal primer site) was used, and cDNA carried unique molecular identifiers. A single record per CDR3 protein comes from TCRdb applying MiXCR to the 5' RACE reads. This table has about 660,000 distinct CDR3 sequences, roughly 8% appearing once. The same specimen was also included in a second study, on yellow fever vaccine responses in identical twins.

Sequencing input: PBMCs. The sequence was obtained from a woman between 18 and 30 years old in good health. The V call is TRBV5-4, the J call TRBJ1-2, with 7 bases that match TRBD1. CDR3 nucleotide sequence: TGTGCCAGCAGCTTCTCCAGGGGGGACTATGGCTACACCTTC. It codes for CASSFSRGDYGYTF. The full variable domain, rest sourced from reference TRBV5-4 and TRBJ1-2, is ETGVTQSPTHLIKTRGQQVTLRCSSQSGHNTVSWYQQALGQGPQFIFQYYREEENGRGNFPPRFSGLQFPNYSSELNVNALELDDSALYLCASSFSRGDYGYTFGSGTRLTVV.